The 24 T cell receptor beta chains reported below all come from one sample, sequenced in a study of blood T cell repertoires in COVID-19. Generated by immunoSEQ multiplex PCR, the TCRdb table keeps only in-frame clones and is missing some. The sample holds about 220,000 clones; 80% are singletons and the top ten take around 4.7%. Sequenced material: peripheral blood. The receptors stem from a human donor in a cohort sampled during active COVID-19.

The gene calls are TRBV18 and TRBJ2-2; 14 bases are shared with TRBD2. J gave up 7 bases and V 0 bases, and 7 bases lay outside the gene matches. CDR1 and CDR2 from the germline V gene are KGHSH and LQKENI. The CDR3 runs 18 residues. This CDR3 is CASSPPGLAGGADGELFF. CDR3 DNA: TGTGCCAGCTCACCACCCGGACTAGCGGGAGGTGCTGACGGGGAGCTGTTTTTT.

The V and J genes are TRBV19 and TRBJ1-2; 8 bases are a match to TRBD1. In germline, CDR1 is LNHDA, CDR2 SQIVND (reference sequence). J lost 0 bases, V lost 7 bases, and 7 bases had no gene match. The CDR3 totals 15 residues. The CDR3 is CASTQGGPANYGYTF. The CDR3 DNA reads as TGTGCCAGTACACAGGGGGGACCAGCTAACTATGGCTACACCTTC.

The CDR3 protein is CASSLNGGFGYGYTF. The CDR3 nucleotides are TGTGCCAGCAGCCTCAACGGGGGGTTCGGGTATGGCTACACCTTC. This sequence joins TRBV4-2 and TRBJ1-2; D perhaps matches TRBD1 (5 bases). The V end was cut by 4 bases, the J end by 5 bases, with 17 bases between. Per germline, CDR1 LGHNA and CDR2 YNFKEQ. This CDR3 contains 15 residues.

In its sample, this clone was seen once. The sample holds other DNA sequences that translate to the same CDR3. The CDR3 nucleotides read TGCGCCAGCAGCCCTGGACAGGGGTACTATGGCTACACCTTC. This encodes CASSPGQGYYGYTF. The chain is built from TRBV4-3 and TRBJ1-2; 9 bases are a match to TRBD1. There are 14 residues in the CDR3. The V and J ends lost 4 bases and 3 bases, in that order; junction bases with no gene match: 3. Germline CDR1 is LGHNA and CDR2 is YSLEER.

The CDR3 spells CASSRMVGDYGYTF. The DNA of the CDR3 is TGTGCCAGCAGCCGCATGGTCGGGGACTATGGCTACACCTTC. V gene TRBV6-2 or TRBV6-3 combines with J gene TRBJ1-2; D is undetermined. This CDR3 region has 14 residues. Germline-derived CDR1 and CDR2 are MNHEY and SVGEGT. Deletions cut 6 bases from V and 3 bases from J, with 14 bases between.

The V call is TRBV4-2, the J call TRBJ1-2; D not certain. The CDR3 has 13 amino acids. Trimming left V 1 base short and J 4 bases short, with 7 bases between. Germline CDR1 reads LGHNA; CDR2 reads YNFKEQ. CDR3 nucleotide sequence: TGTGCCAGCAGCCAAGCTACTACCTATGGCTACACCTTC. Protein sequence: CASSQATTYGYTF.

This clone was observed once. The CDR3 DNA is TGTGCCAGCAGTTACGCAACAGGGTACCCCTACGAGCAGTACTTC. This encodes CASSYATGYPYEQYF. The chain recombines TRBV6-5 with TRBJ2-7, with TRBD1 as a possible D gene (6 bases). CDR3 length: 15 residues. V lost 2 bases, J lost 2 bases, and 13 bases lay in between. Per germline, CDR1 MNHEY and CDR2 SVGAGI.

The CDR3 protein is CASSLGGGSWSQYF. The CDR3 nucleotides read TGTGCCAGCAGCTTAGGCGGGGGCAGCTGGTCGCAGTACTTC. V and J are TRBV5-6 and TRBJ2-7; the D gene is possibly TRBD2 (7 bases). The V end was cut by 2 bases, the J end by 9 bases, with 18 bases between. CDR1 SGHDT and CDR2 YYEEEE come from the germline V gene. This CDR3 has 14 residues.

The V call is TRBV10-3, the J call TRBJ2-7; perhaps TRBD1 as D (5 bases). V lost 2 bases, J lost 6 bases, and 8 bases lay in between. This CDR3 contains 12 residues. The germline gives CDR1 ENHRY, CDR2 SYGVKD. CDR3 nucleotides: TGTGCCATCAGTGAGGGGGCGATCGAGCAGTACTTC. This encodes CAISEGAIEQYF.

This CDR3 is CAWVGTDTQYF. The CDR3, as DNA: TGTGCCTGGGTCGGCACAGATACGCAGTATTTT. V gene TRBV30 combines with J gene TRBJ2-3; no clear D. The CDR3 length is 11 residues. Germline V CDR1 and CDR2: GTSNPN, SVGIG (reference sequence). V was pared by 5 bases and J by 1 base, with 4 bases between.

V gene TRBV5-4 combines with J gene TRBJ2-1, with D perhaps TRBD2 (6 bases). This CDR3 is built from 17 residues. Deletions cut 4 bases from V and 0 bases from J, with 17 bases between. Germline V gives CDR1 SGHNT, CDR2 YYREEE (reference sequence). The CDR3 region is CASSPYGVGGSYNEQFF. In nucleotides, the CDR3 is TGTGCCAGCAGCCCGTATGGGGTGGGGGGCTCCTACAATGAGCAGTTCTTC.

The chain combines TRBV4-3 with TRBJ2-3; the match to TRBD2 covers 15 bases. Germline lookup yields CDR1 LGHNA and CDR2 YSLEER. V trimming: 1 base; J trimming: 1 base; junction bases outside the gene matches: 3. The CDR3 runs to 18 residues. CDR3 region: CASSQGTSGRVGTDTQYF. Written as DNA, the CDR3 is TGCGCCAGCAGCCAAGGGACTAGCGGGAGGGTCGGCACAGATACGCAGTATTTT.

The V call is TRBV30, the J call TRBJ1-2, with D possibly matching TRBD1 (6 bases). The CDR3 spans 14 residues. CDR1 GTSNPN and CDR2 SVGIG come from the germline V gene (reference sequence). Trimming took off 2 bases at V and 7 bases at J, with 17 bases between the two ends. This CDR3 is CAWSIVGQKGGYTF. In DNA form, the CDR3 reads TGTGCCTGGAGTATTGTCGGACAGAAAGGTGGCTACACCTTC. Using reference TRBV30 and TRBJ1-2 for the parts outside the CDR3, the full variable domain is SQTIHQWPATLVQPVGSPLSLECTVEGTSNPNLYWYRQAAGRGLQLLFYSVGIGQISSEVPQNLSASRPQDRQFILSSKKLLLSDSGFYLCAWSIVGQKGGYTFGSGTRLTVV.

This chain links TRBV18 with TRBJ1-1; TRBD1 might be the D (5 bases). Germline CDR1 and CDR2: KGHSH and LQKENI. V lost 4 bases, J lost 7 bases, and 13 bases lay in between. This CDR3 has 13 amino acids. The DNA for the CDR3 is TGTGCCAGCTCACTAGATCAGGGAAATGAAGCTTTCTTT. This gives the protein CASSLDQGNEAFF.

V gene TRBV4-2 combines with J gene TRBJ2-3; 12 bases align to TRBD2. Germline loops: CDR1 LGHNA, CDR2 YNFKEQ. The ends lost 4 bases at V and 5 bases at J; junction bases unmatched: 7. The CDR3 spans 16 residues. The CDR3 here is CASSRTPGLAGDTQYF. The CDR3 DNA reads as TGTGCCAGCAGCCGGACCCCGGGACTAGCGGGAGATACGCAGTATTTT.

The rearrangement uses TRBV19 and TRBJ1-5, with 8 bases matching TRBD1. Germline V gene data show CDR1 as LNHDA and CDR2 as SQIVND (reference sequence). The ends lost 6 bases at V and 9 bases at J; junction bases unmatched: 7. CDR3 length: 13 amino acids. CDR3 nucleotides: TGTGCCAGTAGGGAGACAGGGGTTGTGCCCCAGCATTTT. It encodes CASRETGVVPQHF.

CDR3 nucleotides: TGTGCCAGCAGTTCCGCGGGGGGCGGAAACACCATATATTTT. Translation: CASSSAGGGNTIYF. This chain joins TRBV25-1 and TRBJ1-3; D perhaps matches TRBD1 (6 bases). V was cut by 5 bases and J by 4 bases, with 12 bases left in between. CDR1 MGHDK and CDR2 SYGVNS come from the germline V gene. The CDR3 extends over 14 amino acids. Variable domain in full (rest from reference TRBV25-1 and TRBJ1-3): EADIYQTPRYLVIGTGKKITLECSQTMGHDKMYWYQQDPGMELHLIHYSYGVNSTEKGDLSSESTVSRIRTEHFPLTLESARPSHTSQYLCASSSAGGGNTIYFGEGSWLTVV.

The chain joins TRBV4-3 to TRBJ2-7, with TRBD2 identical over 15 bases. The CDR3 totals 18 residues. The V segment lost 0 bases and the J segment 6 bases; nucleotides outside the gene matches: 9. Germline V CDR1 and CDR2: LGHNA, YSLEER. This chain's CDR3 is CASSQDFGLAGGPGEQYF. CDR3 DNA sequence: TGCGCCAGCAGCCAAGATTTCGGACTAGCGGGAGGGCCCGGCGAGCAGTACTTC.

The CDR3 region is CASSQRTGLSYEQYF. The CDR3 bases are TGCGCCAGCAGCCAACGGACAGGGCTTTCCTACGAGCAGTACTTC. The chain links TRBV4-1 to TRBJ2-7, with 8 nucleotides matching TRBD1. This CDR3 comprises 15 residues. After removal of 2 bases from V and 1 base from J, the junction contained 4 bases not matched to a gene. Germline V gives CDR1 MGHRA, CDR2 YSYEKL.

The chain links TRBV6-2 or TRBV6-3 to TRBJ1-5; D is undetermined. In germline, CDR1 is MNHEY, CDR2 SVGEGT. The ends were cut back, 0 bases at V and 0 bases at J, with 12 bases in the middle. The CDR3 is 17 amino acids. The CDR3: CASSYSTQVYSNQPQHF. CDR3 bases: TGTGCCAGCAGTTACTCGACCCAGGTCTATAGCAATCAGCCCCAGCATTTT.

J is TRBJ1-5 and V is TRBV28; D is undetermined. The germline V gene has CDR1 MDHEN and CDR2 SYDVKM. V shed 6 bases and J shed 0 bases, with 12 bases lying between them. This CDR3 comprises 15 residues. CDR3 in amino acids: CASRLTGYSNQPQHF. In DNA, the CDR3 is TGTGCCAGCAGGTTGACGGGGTATAGCAATCAGCCCCAGCATTTT.

This chain joins TRBV5-1 and TRBJ1-1, with D unresolved. V shed 4 bases and J shed 2 bases, with 6 bases lying between them. Germline V gives CDR1 SGHRS, CDR2 YFSETQ. The CDR3 consists of 12 residues. This CDR3 reads CASSPRNTEAFF. The CDR3 DNA reads TGCGCCAGCAGCCCGAGAAACACTGAAGCTTTCTTT.

On this clone itself: Other DNA sequences in the sample encode the same CDR3. The genes are TRBV27 and TRBJ2-7; a weak D match, TRBD1 (5 bases). The CDR3 runs 12 residues. The germline CDR1 and CDR2 sequences are MNHEY and SMNVEV (reference sequence). The V gene lost 4 bases and the J gene lost 2 bases, with 6 bases spanning the gap. CDR3 nucleotides: TGTGCCAGCAGTTCGACAGCCTACGAGCAGTACTTC. It translates to CASSSTAYEQYF.

The chain joins TRBV5-6 to TRBJ1-1, with TRBD1 as a possible D gene (6 bases). This CDR3 comprises 18 residues. Germline CDR1 reads SGHDT; CDR2 reads YYEEEE. Trimming shortened V by 3 bases and J by 1 base, and 22 bases separated the two germline ends. The CDR3 region is CASSWGGGRTTRNTEAFF. The CDR3, as DNA: TGTGCCAGCAGCTGGGGGGGCGGCCGAACAACACGGAACACTGAAGCTTTCTTT.